One and the same sample provided the 18 T cell receptor beta chains below, sequenced in a study of T cells after yellow fever vaccination. TCRdb reanalysed the 5' RACE reads using MiXCR and keeps one entry per CDR3 protein. The sample lists about 110,000 distinct CDR3 sequences; more than 7.5% were seen once. Sequenced material: CD8+ T cells sorted from PBMCs, taken 45 days after the yellow fever booster vaccination. Receptor source: a man aged 25-45 years who received the YFV17D yellow fever vaccine.

V gene TRBV7-6 combines with J gene TRBJ2-2; TRBD2 matches 11 bases. Per the germline V gene, CDR1 is SGHVS and CDR2 is FNYEAQ. The V and J ends lost 3 bases and 3 bases, in that order; junction bases with no gene match: 6. The CDR3 runs to 17 residues. CDR3 residues: CASSFGTSGEHTGELFF. The CDR3 coding sequence is TGTGCCAGCAGCTTCGGGACTAGCGGAGAACACACCGGGGAGCTGTTTTTT.

This clonotype has a count of ten or more. The V gene is TRBV4-3, the J gene TRBJ1-4, with a tentative D call TRBD1 (6 bases). V lost 0 bases and J lost 5, with 13 bases in between. CDR1 and CDR2 (germline): LGHNA, YSLEER. The CDR3 is 16 residues long. The CDR3 nucleotides read TGCGCCAGCAGCCAAGATCGAGGGGGAATAAATGAAAAACTGTTTTTT. This gives the protein CASSQDRGGINEKLFF.

This clonotype was recorded at least ten times. The rearrangement joins TRBV6-5 to TRBJ1-4; no definite D call. Trimming left V 5 bases short and J 8 bases short, with 15 bases between. Germline V CDR1 and CDR2: MNHEY, SVGAGI. The CDR3 extends over 14 amino acids. The CDR3 here is CASSTGSSGEKLFF. The CDR3 coding sequence is TGTGCCAGCAGTACCGGGAGTTCCGGAGAAAAACTGTTTTTT.

This clonotype has at least ten counts. J is TRBJ2-1 and V is TRBV7-3, with 9 bases identical to TRBD1. The CDR3 consists of 11 residues. Germline CDR1 reads SGHTA; CDR2 reads FQGTGA. Germline trimming cut 4 bases from V and 15 bases from J; bases unmatched to any gene: 4. The CDR3 region is CASSWGTGLFF. The CDR3 DNA is TGTGCCAGCAGCTGGGGGACAGGGTTGTTCTTC.

This clonotype was recorded at least ten times. The genes are TRBV7-9 and TRBJ1-5; D is perhaps TRBD1 (5 bases). The CDR3 loop spans 17 amino acids. V lost 1 base to trimming and J lost 2 bases, with 15 bases between them. Germline loops: CDR1 SEHNR, CDR2 FQNEAQ (reference sequence). The DNA for the CDR3 is TGTGCCAGCAGCTTAGGTATCCAGGGAATAGGCAATCAGCCCCAGCATTTT. As protein: CASSLGIQGIGNQPQHF.

This clonotype was observed at least ten times. The chain recombines TRBV4-2 with TRBJ2-7; TRBD2 agrees at 12 bases. V was clipped by 0 bases and J by 6 bases; unmatched bases: 3. Germline V CDR1 and CDR2: LGHNA, YNFKEQ. The CDR3 has 15 amino acids. This CDR3 reads CASSQEGLAGIEQYF. The CDR3 DNA follows: TGTGCCAGCAGCCAAGAAGGACTAGCGGGGATCGAGCAGTACTTC.

This clonotype has more than one count but fewer than ten. V gene TRBV11-2 combines with J gene TRBJ2-4; TRBD2 agrees at 12 bases. The CDR3 runs to 19 residues. The V gene's germline CDR1 is SGHAT and CDR2 FQNNGV. J gave up 6 bases and V 1 base, and 13 bases lay outside the gene matches. CDR3 residues: CASSLVLLAGGPRGNIQYF. The CDR3 DNA reads TGTGCCAGCAGCTTAGTTTTGCTAGCGGGAGGGCCTAGGGGAAACATTCAGTACTTC.

V gene TRBV3-1 combines with J gene TRBJ2-3, with a possible D match to TRBD2 (6 bases). In germline, CDR1 is LGHDT, CDR2 YNNKEL (reference sequence). This CDR3 comprises 17 residues. The ends were cut back, 2 bases at V and 0 bases at J, with 15 bases in the middle. The CDR3 bases are TGTGCCAGCAGCCAAATCGCCCGACTAGGGAGCACAGATACGCAGTATTTT. The encoded protein is CASSQIARLGSTDTQYF.

This clonotype was seen at least ten times. The V and J genes are TRBV5-1 and TRBJ2-1; weak D call: TRBD2 (5 bases). The CDR3 length is 12 residues. V lost 5 bases to trimming and J lost 5 bases, with 8 bases between them. Germline CDR1 is SGHRS and CDR2 is YFSETQ. CDR3: CASRAGHNEQFF. CDR3 in DNA: TGCGCCAGCAGGGCGGGTCACAATGAGCAGTTCTTC.

This clonotype appeared many times. The J gene is TRBJ2-5, the V gene TRBV28; TRBD2 matches 10 bases. Germline V gene data show CDR1 as MDHEN and CDR2 as SYDVKM. J lost 5 bases, V lost 3 bases, and 9 bases had no gene match. This CDR3 is built from 16 residues. CDR3 protein: CASSFPRTSGGETQYF. DNA for the CDR3: TGTGCCAGCAGTTTCCCGAGGACTAGCGGAGGGGAGACCCAGTACTTC.

This clonotype was counted many times. V usage is TRBV6-1 and J usage is TRBJ2-3; 7 bases are a match to TRBD1. The CDR3 is 14 amino acids. Trimming took 7 bases from V and 6 from J; bases not matched to a gene: 10. Germline V gene lookup returns CDR1 MNHNS and CDR2 SASEGT. CDR3 coding DNA: TGTGCCAGCATAGACAGGGCCGGAAGGGATACGCAGTATTTT. This codes for CASIDRAGRDTQYF.

This clonotype was found many times. This chain links TRBV7-8 with TRBJ2-7; the match to TRBD2 covers 7 bases. The V segment lost 7 bases and the J segment 7 bases; nucleotides outside the gene matches: 7. CDR1 is SGHVS, CDR2 FQNEAQ, per germline. CDR3 length: 12 residues. The CDR3 DNA reads TGTGCCAGCAACCTGGGGGGGAGGGAGCAGTACTTC. This gives the protein CASNLGGREQYF.

This clonotype was found many times. The junction differs from germline at one of its ends, possibly a read error. The chain combines TRBV4-3 with TRBJ2-1; possible D gene TRBD1, 6 bases. This CDR3 has 17 amino acids. The germline CDR1 and CDR2 sequences are LGHNA and YSLEER. CDR3 nucleotide sequence: TGCGCCAGCACCCAAGTGGAGTGGGGGCTAGCCAGCCATGAGCAGTTCTTC. Protein product: CASTQVEWGLASHEQFF.

The rearrangement joins TRBV27 to TRBJ2-4; TRBD1 is a possible D gene (5 bases). The germline V and J ends were trimmed by 6 bases and 7 bases, with 13 bases remaining between them. This CDR3 region has 13 residues. The germline V gene has CDR1 MNHEY and CDR2 SMNVEV (reference sequence). The CDR3 protein is CASSLADNNIQYF. The CDR3 DNA is TGTGCCAGCAGCCTGGCGGACAATAACATTCAGTACTTC.

The J gene is TRBJ2-3, the V gene TRBV20-1, with no clear D. The CDR3 consists of 17 residues. V lost 1 base and J lost 2, with 19 bases in between. The germline CDR1 and CDR2 sequences are DFQATT and SNEGSKA (reference sequence). CDR3 in amino acids: CSARGLLSGAVTDTQYF. In DNA form, the CDR3 reads TGCAGTGCTAGAGGCCTCTTATCAGGCGCGGTCACAGATACGCAGTATTTT.

In this sample, this clonotype turned up many times. The chain joins TRBV20-1 to TRBJ2-1; no reliable D call. The CDR3 is made up of 12 amino acids. The ends were cut back, 2 bases at V and 4 bases at J, with 6 bases in the middle. Germline V gene sequence: CDR1 DFQATT, CDR2 SNEGSKA (reference sequence). The CDR3 DNA sequence: TGCAGTGCTAGACCAGAATACAATGAGCAGTTCTTC. Protein: CSARPEYNEQFF.

Turning to this clonotype: This clone may be a read error of a much larger clone one base away. The rearrangement uses TRBV5-1 and TRBJ2-1; no firm D call. With the DNA end fitting TRBJ2-7 better, the J assignment may be wrong. This CDR3 region has 13 residues. Germline V gene sequence: CDR1 SGHRS, CDR2 YFSETQ. The CDR3 DNA follows: TGCGCCAGCAGCTTGGGTAGCTTCCATGAGCAGTACTTC. Encoded protein: CASSLGSFHEQYF.

This clonotype was seen a handful of times. V gene TRBV10-2 combines with J gene TRBJ2-1; weak D call: TRBD2 (7 bases). CDR1 WSHSY and CDR2 SAAADI come from the germline V gene. V was cut by 10 bases and J by 5 bases, with 18 bases left in between. The CDR3 totals 14 residues. CDR3 sequence (DNA): TGCGCCATCGAGGGGGGGGAGGGAAACAATGAGCAGTTCTTC. This gives the protein CAIEGGEGNNEQFF.